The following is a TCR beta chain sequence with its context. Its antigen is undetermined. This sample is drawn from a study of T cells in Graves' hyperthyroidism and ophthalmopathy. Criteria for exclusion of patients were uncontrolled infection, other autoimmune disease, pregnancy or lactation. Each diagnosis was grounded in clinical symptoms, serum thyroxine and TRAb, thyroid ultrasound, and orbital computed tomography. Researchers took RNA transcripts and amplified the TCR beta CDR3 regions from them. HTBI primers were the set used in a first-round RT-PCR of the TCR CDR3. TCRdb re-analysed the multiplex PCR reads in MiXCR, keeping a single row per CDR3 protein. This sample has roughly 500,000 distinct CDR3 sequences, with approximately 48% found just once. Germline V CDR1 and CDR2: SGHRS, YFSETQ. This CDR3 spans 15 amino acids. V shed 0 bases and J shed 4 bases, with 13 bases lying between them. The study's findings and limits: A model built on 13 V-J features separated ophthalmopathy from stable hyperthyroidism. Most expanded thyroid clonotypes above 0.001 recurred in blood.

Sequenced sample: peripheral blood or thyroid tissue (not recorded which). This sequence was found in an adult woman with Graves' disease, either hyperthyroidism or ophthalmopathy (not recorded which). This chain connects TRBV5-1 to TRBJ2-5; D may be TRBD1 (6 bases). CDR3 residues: CASSLERLGGETQYF. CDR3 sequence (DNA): TGCGCCAGCAGCTTGGAAAGGCTAGGGGGAGAGACCCAGTACTTC. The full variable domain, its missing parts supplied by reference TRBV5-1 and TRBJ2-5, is KAGVTQTPRYLIKTRGQQVTLSCSPISGHRSVSWYQQTPGQGLQFLFEYFSETQRNKGNFPGRFSGRQFSNSRSEMNVSTLELGDSALYLCASSLERLGGETQYFGPGTRLLVL.